The 20 T cell receptor beta chains below all came from one sample that was sequenced in a study of T cells in Graves' hyperthyroidism and ophthalmopathy. Amplified TCR beta CDR3 regions derived from RNA transcripts. A first-round RT-PCR of the TCR CDR3 used the HTBI primer set. TCRdb called the multiplex PCR reads again in MiXCR, with one record for every CDR3 protein. The sample lists around 530,000 distinct CDR3 sequences; 15% to 20% were seen once. The sequenced sample was blood. These receptors were obtained from a woman aged 18-29 years with Graves' ophthalmopathy.

This clonotype appeared many times. The V and J genes are TRBV3-1 and TRBJ1-6, with D perhaps matching TRBD1 (6 bases). The CDR3 consists of 15 residues. Germline CDR1 LGHDT, CDR2 YNNKEL (reference sequence). Trimming took 0 bases from V and 7 from J, leaving 10 bases between them. CDR3 sequence: CASSQEQGRNSPLHF. The CDR3 DNA reads TGTGCCAGCAGCCAAGAACAGGGAAGGAATTCACCCCTCCACTTT. The full variable domain, with the rest looked up from reference TRBV3-1 and TRBJ1-6, is DTAVSQTPKYLVTQMGNDKSIKCEQNLGHDTMYWYKQDSKKFLKIMFSYNNKELIINETVPNRFSPKSPDKAHLNLHINSLELGDSAVYFCASSQEQGRNSPLHFGNGTRLTVT.

This sequence joins TRBV5-5 and TRBJ2-7; D might be TRBD1 or TRBD2, each matching 5 bases. The CDR3 is 15 amino acids. Germline V CDR1 and CDR2: SGHKS, YYEKEE (reference sequence). The V gene lost 0 bases and the J gene lost 1 base, with 11 bases spanning the gap. The CDR3 sequence is CASSLVGGRSYEQYF. For the CDR3, the DNA is TGTGCCAGCAGCTTGGTTGGGGGACGGTCCTACGAGCAGTACTTC.

This clonotype showed up many times. The chain uses TRBV9 and TRBJ1-6, with TRBD1 matching 7 bases. Germline-derived CDR1 and CDR2 are SGDLS and YYNGEE. The trim removed 0 bases at V and 5 bases at J, leaving 5 bases unmatched. The CDR3 runs to 16 residues. In DNA, the CDR3 is TGTGCCAGCAGCGTAGAAGGGGGCATGAATAATTCACCCCTCCACTTT. Its protein product is CASSVEGGMNNSPLHF.

This clonotype was recorded a few times. The V and J genes are TRBV28 and TRBJ1-5; D not resolved. The CDR3 covers 12 residues. Deletions cut 11 bases from V and 0 bases from J, with 8 bases between. Germline-derived CDR1 and CDR2 are MDHEN and SYDVKM. This chain's CDR3 is CAALGSNQPQHF. The CDR3 bases are TGTGCCGCTCTGGGTAGCAATCAGCCCCAGCATTTT.

V usage is TRBV2 and J usage is TRBJ2-7, with D possibly called TRBD1 or TRBD2 (7 bases each). V lost 4 bases and J 5 bases, leaving 12 bases between the germline ends. Germline V CDR1 and CDR2: SNHLY, FYNNEI. The CDR3 has 13 residues. CDR3 bases: TGTGCCAGCAGTGGGGGGGGGACAGACGAGCAGTACTTC. Encoded protein: CASSGGGTDEQYF.

This chain uses TRBV6-1 with TRBJ1-5; the D is unclear. The CDR3 is 15 amino acids. With 8 bases removed from V and 4 bases from J, the gap between germline ends came to 18 bases. CDR1 is MNHNS and CDR2 is SASEGT in the germline V gene. Here the CDR3 reads CASLFGFLSNQPQHF. The CDR3 DNA reads TGTGCCAGCCTCTTCGGGTTCCTCTCGAATCAGCCCCAGCATTTT.

This chain connects TRBV19 to TRBJ2-2; 8 bases line up with TRBD1. The CDR3 runs to 16 residues. CDR1 and CDR2 from the germline V gene are LNHDA and SQIVND (reference sequence). The trim removed 6 bases at V and 4 bases at J, leaving 10 bases unmatched. The CDR3 DNA sequence: TGTGCCAGTAGCTGGGAGACAGGGGTCATCACCGGGGAGCTGTTTTTT. It yields the protein CASSWETGVITGELFF.

This clonotype has ten or more counts. The chain uses TRBV6-1 and TRBJ1-6; no clear D gene. The CDR3 is 14 amino acids. Deletions cut 5 bases from V and 7 bases from J, with 12 bases between. From germline, CDR1 is MNHNS and CDR2 SASEGT. As DNA, the CDR3 is TGTGCCAGCAGTCGAATCGAGGCAAATTCACCCCTCCACTTT. This encodes CASSRIEANSPLHF.

The rearrangement uses TRBV11-2 and TRBJ1-6; D may be TRBD1 (6 bases). Germline V gives CDR1 SGHAT, CDR2 FQNNGV. The V end was cut by 7 bases, the J end by 0 bases, with 16 bases between. This CDR3 has 17 amino acids. The CDR3 DNA sequence: TGTGCCAGCAAGCTGGGACATTCGAGCTCCTATAATTCACCCCTCCACTTT. Amino acids: CASKLGHSSSYNSPLHF.

Many counts were recorded for this clonotype. This sequence joins TRBV6-1 and TRBJ1-1; D gene unclear. The germline V and J ends were trimmed by 8 bases and 2 bases, with 9 bases remaining between them. The germline gives CDR1 MNHNS, CDR2 SASEGT. This CDR3 is 12 amino acids long. CDR3 nucleotides: TGTGCCAGCCGGGATTACAACACTGAAGCTTTCTTT. It encodes CASRDYNTEAFF.

V gene TRBV28 combines with J gene TRBJ2-5; D unclear. V lost 5 bases and J 4 bases, leaving 5 bases between the germline ends. This CDR3 has 11 amino acids. The germline V gene has CDR1 MDHEN and CDR2 SYDVKM. In nucleotides, the CDR3 is TGTGCCAGCAGTAAGACAGAGACCCAGTACTTC. Translation: CASSKTETQYF.

This chain's CDR3 is CASSINTGTTYNEQFF. DNA for the CDR3: TGCGCCAGCAGCATCAATACCGGGACTACCTACAATGAGCAGTTCTTC. The genes are TRBV5-1 and TRBJ2-1; 7 positions match TRBD2. This CDR3 is built from 16 residues. Germline values: CDR1 SGHRS, CDR2 YFSETQ. V was clipped by 4 bases and J by 2 bases; unmatched bases: 9.

The V and J genes are TRBV4-3 and TRBJ2-7; the match to TRBD2 covers 7 bases. With 4 bases clipped from V and 2 bases from J, the junction kept 5 bases outside the gene matches. The CDR3 loop spans 14 amino acids. CDR1 is LGHNA, CDR2 YSLEER, per germline. CDR3 DNA sequence: TGCGCCAGCAGCCTTAGCGGGTCCGCCTACGAGCAGTACTTC. It specifies CASSLSGSAYEQYF.

The rearrangement joins TRBV5-1 to TRBJ1-3; no clear D. The CDR3 totals 14 residues. Deletions cut 1 base from V and 4 bases from J, with 9 bases between. The germline gives CDR1 SGHRS, CDR2 YFSETQ. The CDR3 coding sequence is TGCGCCAGCAGCTTGTGGGGAGAGGGAAACACCATATATTTT. It is translated as CASSLWGEGNTIYF.

This clonotype was picked up a small number of times. The chain is built from TRBV19 and TRBJ1-2, with 7 positions matching TRBD1. Unmatched junction bases numbered 5, after V lost 3 bases and J lost 4 bases. Germline V gene sequence: CDR1 LNHDA, CDR2 SQIVND (reference sequence). The CDR3 runs 14 residues. The CDR3 spells CASSMGTGAYGYTF. DNA for the CDR3: TGTGCCAGTAGTATGGGAACAGGGGCCTATGGCTACACCTTC.

This clonotype occurred a few times. The rearrangement joins TRBV5-1 to TRBJ1-1, with 10 bases aligning to TRBD1. Per the germline V gene, CDR1 is SGHRS and CDR2 is YFSETQ. After removal of 3 bases from V and 0 bases from J, the junction contained 5 bases not matched to a gene. This CDR3 has 16 residues. CDR3 amino acids: CASSSRQGAMNTEAFF. CDR3 nucleotide sequence: TGCGCCAGCAGCTCCCGACAGGGGGCGATGAACACTGAAGCTTTCTTT.

There are many counts of this clonotype. V and J are TRBV7-2 and TRBJ2-7; D gene unclear. The CDR3 length is 15 residues. V lost 3 bases and J lost 0, with 12 bases in between. Germline values: CDR1 SGHTA, CDR2 FQGNSA. Written as DNA, the CDR3 is TGTGCCAGCAGCTTCCTTGGTGGCGGCTCCTACGAGCAGTACTTC. Encoded protein: CASSFLGGGSYEQYF.

The chain uses TRBV20-1 and TRBJ2-1, with 7 bases aligning to TRBD1. The length of the CDR3 is 16 residues. The V gene's germline CDR1 is DFQATT and CDR2 SNEGSKA (reference sequence). J was trimmed by 0 bases and V by 3 bases; bases with no gene match: 8. For the CDR3, the DNA is TGCAGTGCTAGTGGGACAGATCCAAGCTCCTACAATGAGCAGTTCTTC. Amino acid sequence: CSASGTDPSSYNEQFF.

The CDR3 sequence: CASSSPPGQGGTKNIQYF. In nucleotides, the CDR3 is TGTGCCAGCAGCTCTCCCCCGGGACAGGGGGGAACCAAAAACATTCAGTACTTC. The V call is TRBV11-2, the J call TRBJ2-4, with 11 bases identical to TRBD1. The germline gives CDR1 SGHAT, CDR2 FQNNGV. The CDR3 is 18 residues long. Unmatched junction bases numbered 10, after V lost 4 bases and J lost 2 bases.

V gene TRBV4-2 combines with J gene TRBJ2-7, with D hard to call. The CDR3 contains 15 residues. The germline CDR1 and CDR2 sequences are LGHNA and YNFKEQ. The germline V and J ends were trimmed by 2 bases and 4 bases, with 15 bases remaining between them. The CDR3 spells CASSQLRNKAYEQYF. The CDR3 nucleotides are TGTGCCAGCAGCCAACTACGGAACAAGGCGTACGAGCAGTACTTC.